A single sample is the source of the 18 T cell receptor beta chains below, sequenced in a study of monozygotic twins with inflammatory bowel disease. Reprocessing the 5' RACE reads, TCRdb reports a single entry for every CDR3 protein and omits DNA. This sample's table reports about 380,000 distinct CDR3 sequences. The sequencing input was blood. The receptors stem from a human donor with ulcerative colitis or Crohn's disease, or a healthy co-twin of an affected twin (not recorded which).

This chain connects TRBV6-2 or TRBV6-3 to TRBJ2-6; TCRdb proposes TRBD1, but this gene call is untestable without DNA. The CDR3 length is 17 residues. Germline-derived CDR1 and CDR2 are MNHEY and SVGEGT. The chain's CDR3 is CASRAGTGYTGANVLTF.

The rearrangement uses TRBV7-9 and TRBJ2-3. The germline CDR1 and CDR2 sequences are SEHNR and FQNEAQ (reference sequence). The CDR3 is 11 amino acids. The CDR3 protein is CAIILGDTQYF.

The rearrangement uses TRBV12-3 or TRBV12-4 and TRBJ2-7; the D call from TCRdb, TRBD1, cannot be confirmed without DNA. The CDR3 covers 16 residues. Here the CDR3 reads CASSRQGSISSGEQYF.

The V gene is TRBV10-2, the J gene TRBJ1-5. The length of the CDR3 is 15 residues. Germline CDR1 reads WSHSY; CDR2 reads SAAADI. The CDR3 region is CASSESAWGNQPQHF.

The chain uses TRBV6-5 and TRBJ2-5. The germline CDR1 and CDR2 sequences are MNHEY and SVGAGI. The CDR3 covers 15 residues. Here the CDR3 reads CASSYLRGGQETQYF.

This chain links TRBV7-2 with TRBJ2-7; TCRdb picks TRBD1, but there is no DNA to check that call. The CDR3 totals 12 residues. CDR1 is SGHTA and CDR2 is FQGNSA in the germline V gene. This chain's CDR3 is CASRFQGYEQYF.

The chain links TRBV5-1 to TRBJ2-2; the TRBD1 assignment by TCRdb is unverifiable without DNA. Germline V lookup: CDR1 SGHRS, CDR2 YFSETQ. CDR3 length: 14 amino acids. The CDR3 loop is CASSRTENTGELFF.

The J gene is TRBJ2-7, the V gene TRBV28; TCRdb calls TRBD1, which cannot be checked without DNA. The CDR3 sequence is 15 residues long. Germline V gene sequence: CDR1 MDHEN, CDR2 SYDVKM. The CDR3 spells CASSPPAGGTHEQYF.

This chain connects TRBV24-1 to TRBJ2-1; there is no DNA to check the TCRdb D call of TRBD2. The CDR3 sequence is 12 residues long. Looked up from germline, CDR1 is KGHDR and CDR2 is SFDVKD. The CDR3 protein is CATSDLGGQQFF.

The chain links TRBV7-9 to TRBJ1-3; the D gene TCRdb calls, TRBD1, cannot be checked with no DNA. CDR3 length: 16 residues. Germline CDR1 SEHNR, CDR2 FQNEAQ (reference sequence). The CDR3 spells CASSWKQGDSGNTIYF.

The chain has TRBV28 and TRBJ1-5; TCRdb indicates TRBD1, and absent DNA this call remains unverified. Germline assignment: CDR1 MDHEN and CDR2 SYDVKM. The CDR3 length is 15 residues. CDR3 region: CASIRDPLGNQPQHF.

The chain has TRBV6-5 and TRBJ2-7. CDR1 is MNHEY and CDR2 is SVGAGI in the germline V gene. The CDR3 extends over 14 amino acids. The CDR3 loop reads CASSYMGDSYEQYF.

CDR3 in amino acids: CASSSGTSGRDTQYF. The rearrangement joins TRBV6-2 or TRBV6-3 to TRBJ2-3; the TCRdb call, TRBD2, lacks DNA for checking. The CDR3 has 15 amino acids. Germline assignment: CDR1 MNHEY and CDR2 SVGEGT.

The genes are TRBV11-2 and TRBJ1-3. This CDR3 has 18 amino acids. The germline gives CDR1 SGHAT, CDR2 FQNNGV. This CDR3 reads CASSLDGFGRYSGNTIYF.

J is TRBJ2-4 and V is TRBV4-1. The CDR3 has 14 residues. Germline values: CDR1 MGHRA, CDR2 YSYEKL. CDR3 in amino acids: CASSLLLGQNIQYF.

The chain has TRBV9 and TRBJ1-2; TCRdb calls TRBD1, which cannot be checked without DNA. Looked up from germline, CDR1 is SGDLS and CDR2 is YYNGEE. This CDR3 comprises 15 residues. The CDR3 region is CASSVGGGTGYGYTF.

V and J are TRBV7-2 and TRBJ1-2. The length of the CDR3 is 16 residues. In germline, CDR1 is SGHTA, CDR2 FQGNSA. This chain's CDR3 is CASSSGSGRPNYGYTF.

CDR3 amino acids: CASMWNSPLHF. This chain joins TRBV6-1 and TRBJ1-6. The CDR3 loop spans 11 amino acids. Germline assignment: CDR1 MNHNS and CDR2 SASEGT.